This T cell receptor (beta chain) was observed in a study of shared clonotypes between healthy human individuals. CD45RO-negative cells were positively selected for CCR7, leaving out terminally differentiated effector memory CD45RA+ cells. Trimming stripped 3 bases from V and 4 bases from J, with 20 bases between. CDR1 is LNHDA, CDR2 SQIVND, per germline (reference sequence). This CDR3 is built from 17 residues. The repertoire was sequenced with immunoSEQ multiplex PCR; TCRdb's copy has only in-frame clones and lacks some. Of roughly 590,000 clones in the sample, less than 97% were seen once. This rearrangement joins TRBV19 to TRBJ2-3; D possibly corresponds to TRBD1 (6 bases). The sequence derives from a woman between 25 and 40 years old in good health. Material: naive CD8+ T cells sorted from blood. CDR3 protein: CASSITPWTEKADTQYF. DNA for the CDR3: TGTGCCAGTAGTATCACGCCCTGGACAGAGAAGGCAGATACGCAGTATTTT.